The TCR beta chain under discussion was sequenced for a study of spatial heterogeneity in lung cancer (dated by TCRdb to the late 2010s). Some background on the complete study: Beta-chain transcripts were consistently detected in greater numbers than alpha-chain transcripts, which likely reflects a higher abundance of beta-chain transcripts. In the raw uncorrected reads, each unique combination of TCR and UMI appeared on average more than ten times. In non-small cell lung cancer, the study quantitatively compared TCR alpha and beta repertoires across several tumor regions, matched nontumor lung, and blood. TCR repertoire features were related to nonsynonymous mutation counts determined by whole-exome sequencing of tumor tissue. At surgery, both alpha and beta chains were TCR-sequenced in 200 to 250 tumor regions, fewer than 85 matched nontumor lung samples and around 50 PBMC samples. Paper-wide results and their limitations: Ubiquitous expanded tumor TCRs showed up in blood more often at tumor resection than at routine follow-up. Additional single-cell paired TCR alpha and beta sequencing was considered necessary to confirm, at a functional level, the hypothesis that regional TCRs recognize regional mutations.

This clonotype was detected ten times or more. What this receptor recognizes is not known. Base qualities are not provided; no much larger clone lies one nucleotide away. Found in a library prepared for alpha chains, this beta chain is an off-target read, and its abundance has little meaning. The protocol used for the library was 5' RACE. Sequencing used a NextSeq 500. In the TCR library protocol, a unique molecular identifier was attached to each TCR cDNA molecule so that PCR and sequencing errors could be corrected. As for the original processing: Decombinator tools were used for TCR identification, UMI-based error correction and CDR3 extraction. Expanded TCRs were defined as those above a frequency of 2 per 1,000, corresponding to the top 1% of the tumor frequency distribution. Renyi diversity was computed with the R vegan package after each repertoire had been subsampled 100 times to 5,000 TCRs. CDR3 similarity networks were constructed using string-kernel similarity of amino acid triplets, with links drawn between CDR3s whose pairwise similarity was above 0.82. The raw public data were reprocessed by TCRdb itself: fastp quality trimming at Q25, MiXCR clonotype calling, in-frame beta chains only. Rows with a matching CDR3 protein are joined into one entry that keeps the most common DNA and genes. TCRdb, not the authors, supplied the V and J calls. Here the sample has approximately 7,800 distinct CDR3 sequences; 6.5% to 9.5% occur a single time. About half of the sample is taken by the ten largest.

The time point label of this sample denotes: sample taken at primary tumor resection. TCR sequencing used whole RNA extracted from tumor and nontumor lung tissue, or from cryopreserved PBMC samples, without cell sorting. Samples were obtained from approximately 70 patients with early-stage, untreated non-small cell lung cancer from the lung TRACERx cohort. Only patients with enough RNA available from two or more tumor regions were chosen for TCR sequencing. V is reduced by 3 bases and J by 4 bases, leaving a spacing of 10 bases between them. From cysteine to phenylalanine, the CDR3 is 13 amino acids long. The entry retains the CDR3 DNA only, 39 bases that are in frame from base 1. CDR1 and CDR2 are drawn from the germline V gene: SGHDT, YYEEEE.

The TCR comes from a male donor with early-stage non-small cell lung cancer. The specimen was PBMCs, collected at surgery. The V and J segments used are TRBV5-6 and TRBJ1-2; matching of 5 bases hints at TRBD1 as the D gene. The CDR3 here reads CASSSGTAYGYTF. The sequenced DNA is TGTGCCAGCAGCTCCGGGACGGCCTATGGCTACACCTTC.